This T cell receptor (beta chain) was documented in a study of technical replicates of blood from a few donors. Trimming stripped 4 bases from V and 5 bases from J, with 7 bases between. The CDR3 is 11 residues long. Germline CDR1 and CDR2: SGHDT and YYEEEE. Using immunoSEQ multiplex PCR, the repertoire was profiled, and TCRdb retains in-frame clones only, with some absent. Of over 70,000 clones in the sample, 85% to 95% were seen once. The specimen was T cells isolated from PBMCs. The TCR sequence derives from a human donor in good health. V usage is TRBV5-6 and J usage is TRBJ2-7; a weak D match, TRBD1 (6 bases). CDR3 in amino acids: CASSEGDEQYF. The DNA of the CDR3 is TGTGCCAGCAGCGAGGGGGACGAGCAGTACTTC.